This TCR beta chain was retrieved from a study of long-term antiretroviral therapy in people with HIV. Per the germline V gene, CDR1 is MNHEY and CDR2 is SMNVEV (reference sequence). The V gene lost 6 bases and the J gene lost 3 bases, with 15 bases spanning the gap. The CDR3 extends over 15 amino acids. Runs used v3.0 of the immunoSEQ assay and were done at survey level. Sequencing was performed with immunoSEQ multiplex PCR; in TCRdb, only in-frame clones are kept and a portion is missing. The table records roughly 28,000 clones, 90% to 95% of them present only once. The rearrangement links TRBV27 to TRBJ1-5, with D perhaps TRBD1 (5 bases). This sequence was found in a man younger than 40 with HIV. Source: unsorted PBMCs, taken 6 to 6.5 years after starting antiretroviral therapy. The CDR3 is CASRPLGTHNQPQHF. For the CDR3, the DNA is TGTGCCAGCAGACCGCTCGGGACTCACAATCAGCCCCAGCATTTT.